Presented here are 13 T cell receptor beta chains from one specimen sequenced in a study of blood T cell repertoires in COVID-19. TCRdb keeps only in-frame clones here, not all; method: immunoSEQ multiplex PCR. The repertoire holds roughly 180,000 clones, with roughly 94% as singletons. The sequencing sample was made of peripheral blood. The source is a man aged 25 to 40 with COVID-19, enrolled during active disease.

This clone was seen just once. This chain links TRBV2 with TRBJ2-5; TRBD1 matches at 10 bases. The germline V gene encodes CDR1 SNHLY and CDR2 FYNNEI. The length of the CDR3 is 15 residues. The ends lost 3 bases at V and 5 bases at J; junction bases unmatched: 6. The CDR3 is CASSEEDRGFETQYF. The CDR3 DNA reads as TGTGCCAGCAGTGAGGAGGACAGGGGGTTCGAGACCCAGTACTTC.

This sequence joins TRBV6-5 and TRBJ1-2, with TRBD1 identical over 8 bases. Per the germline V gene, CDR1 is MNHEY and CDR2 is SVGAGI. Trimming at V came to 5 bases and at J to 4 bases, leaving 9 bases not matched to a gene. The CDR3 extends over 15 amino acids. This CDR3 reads CASSPDRVGFYGYTF. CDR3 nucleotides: TGTGCCAGCAGTCCGGACAGGGTAGGGTTCTATGGCTACACCTTC.

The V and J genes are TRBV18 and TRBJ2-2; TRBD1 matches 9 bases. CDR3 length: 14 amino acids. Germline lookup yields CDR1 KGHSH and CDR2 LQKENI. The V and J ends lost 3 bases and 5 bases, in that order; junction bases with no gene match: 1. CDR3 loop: CASSPGQGTGELFF. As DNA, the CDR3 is TGTGCCAGCTCACCCGGACAGGGGACCGGGGAGCTGTTTTTT.

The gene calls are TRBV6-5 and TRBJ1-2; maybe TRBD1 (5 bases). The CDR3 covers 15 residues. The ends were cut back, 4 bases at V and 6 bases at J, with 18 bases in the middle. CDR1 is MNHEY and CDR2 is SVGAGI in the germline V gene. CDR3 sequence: CASSSQTVPRDGYTF. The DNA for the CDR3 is TGTGCCAGCAGTTCTCAGACAGTACCTCGTGATGGCTACACCTTC.

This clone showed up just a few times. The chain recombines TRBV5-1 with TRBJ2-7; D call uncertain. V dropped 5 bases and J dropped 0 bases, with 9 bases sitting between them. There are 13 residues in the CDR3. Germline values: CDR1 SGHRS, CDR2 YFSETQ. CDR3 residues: CASSSMSSYEQYF. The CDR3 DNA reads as TGCGCCAGCAGTTCCATGAGCTCCTACGAGCAGTACTTC.

CDR3 nucleotides: TGCGCCAGCAGCTTGGGAAGCAGGGGGAGTGAAAAACTGTTTTTT. Translated: CASSLGSRGSEKLFF. This sequence joins TRBV5-1 and TRBJ1-4; 7 bases agree with TRBD1. CDR3 length equals 15 residues. V lost 0 bases, J lost 7 bases, and 6 bases stayed unmatched. Germline CDR1 SGHRS, CDR2 YFSETQ.

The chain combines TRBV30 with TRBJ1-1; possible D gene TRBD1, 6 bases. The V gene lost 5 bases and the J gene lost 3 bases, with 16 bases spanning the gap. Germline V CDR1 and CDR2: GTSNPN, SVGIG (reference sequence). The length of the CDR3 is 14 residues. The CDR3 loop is CAWHLQGYYTEAFF. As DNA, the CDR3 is TGTGCCTGGCACCTGCAGGGGTACTACACTGAAGCTTTCTTT.

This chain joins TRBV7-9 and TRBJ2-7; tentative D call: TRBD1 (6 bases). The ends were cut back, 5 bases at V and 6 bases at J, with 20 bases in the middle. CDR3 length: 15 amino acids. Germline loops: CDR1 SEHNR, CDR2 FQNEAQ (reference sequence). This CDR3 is CASSPGQPQGIEQYF. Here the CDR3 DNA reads TGTGCCAGCAGCCCAGGACAGCCTCAGGGAATCGAGCAGTACTTC.

The CDR3 is CASSLLGDHEQYF. The CDR3 nucleotides are TGTGCCAGCAGCTTACTGGGAGACCACGAGCAGTACTTC. This chain links TRBV7-9 with TRBJ2-7; D perhaps matches TRBD2 (5 bases). Looked up from germline, CDR1 is SEHNR and CDR2 is FQNEAQ (reference sequence). V was shortened by 2 bases and J by 5 bases, with 10 bases between the two germline ends. The CDR3 covers 13 residues.

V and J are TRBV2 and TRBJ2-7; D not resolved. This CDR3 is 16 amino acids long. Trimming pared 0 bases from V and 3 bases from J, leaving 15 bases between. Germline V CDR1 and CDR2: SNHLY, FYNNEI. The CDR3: CASSEAPTTLYYEQYF. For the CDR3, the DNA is TGTGCCAGCAGTGAAGCACCGACGACATTATACTACGAGCAGTACTTC.

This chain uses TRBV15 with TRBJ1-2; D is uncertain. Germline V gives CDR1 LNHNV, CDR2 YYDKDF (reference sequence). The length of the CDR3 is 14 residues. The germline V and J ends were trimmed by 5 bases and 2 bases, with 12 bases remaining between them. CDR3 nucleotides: TGTGCCACCAGCGGTAAGACGGGAAACTATGGCTACACCTTC. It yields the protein CATSGKTGNYGYTF.

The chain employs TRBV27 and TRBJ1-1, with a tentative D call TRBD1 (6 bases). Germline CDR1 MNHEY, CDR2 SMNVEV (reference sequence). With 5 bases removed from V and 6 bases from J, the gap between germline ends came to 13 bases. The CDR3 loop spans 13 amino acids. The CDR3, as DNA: TGTGCCAGCAGTATTACAGGGTTTGCTGAAGCTTTCTTT. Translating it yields CASSITGFAEAFF.

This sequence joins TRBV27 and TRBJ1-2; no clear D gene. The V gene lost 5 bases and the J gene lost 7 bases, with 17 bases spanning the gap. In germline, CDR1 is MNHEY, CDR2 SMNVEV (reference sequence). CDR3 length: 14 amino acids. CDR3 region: CASSLKEGITGYTF. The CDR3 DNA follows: TGTGCCAGCAGTCTAAAGGAGGGAATAACTGGCTACACCTTC.